These T cell receptor beta chains were read from a single sample in a study of somatic mutations in cytotoxic T cells in rheumatoid arthritis. TCRdb keeps only in-frame clones here, not all; method: immunoSEQ multiplex PCR. The table lists about 15,000 clones, over 60% of them singletons. Specimen: CD8+ T cells sorted from blood. The receptors originated from an adult with rheumatoid arthritis. CDR3s include the opening cysteine and the closing phenylalanine or tryptophan. The order of the fields is clone size, V gene, D gene, J gene, CDR3 protein, CDR3 DNA. D genes are given only for firm matches. Clone size is stated in some rows and not others, as once, few, many or a class when expanded.

>NA|TRBV6-6|TRBD1|TRBJ2-3
CASSKQGADTQYF
TGTGCCAGCAGCAAACAGGGGGCGGATACGCAGTATTTT
>NA|TRBV7-9|NA|TRBJ2-2
CASSLVQGRAGELFF
TGTGCCAGCAGCTTAGTTCAGGGGCGCGCCGGGGAGCTGTTTTTT
>few|TRBV7-6|TRBD1|TRBJ2-7
CASSAGQGGYEQYF
TGTGCCAGCAGCGCCGGACAGGGTGGCTACGAGCAGTACTTC
>NA|TRBV7-6|NA|TRBJ2-7
CASSPQARGASYEQYF
TGTGCCAGCAGCCCCCAAGCCAGGGGGGCTTCCTACGAGCAGTACTTC
>once|TRBV27|TRBD2|TRBJ2-1
CASSLGPGGGAYNEQFF
TGTGCCAGCAGTTTGGGACCCGGCGGGGGGGCTTACAATGAGCAGTTCTTC
>NA|TRBV20-1|NA|TRBJ2-5
CSARLVETQYF
TGCAGTGCTAGGCTTGTGGAGACCCAGTACTTC
>NA|TRBV29-1|NA|TRBJ1-2
CSVESGESLYGYTF
TGCAGCGTTGAGTCGGGGGAAAGTCTCTATGGCTACACCTTC
>once|TRBV6-4|TRBD1|TRBJ2-3
CASSGDSSTDTQYF
TGTGCCAGCAGTGGGGACAGTAGCACAGATACGCAGTATTTT
>NA|TRBV13|NA|TRBJ1-1
CASSLGSTEAFF
TGTGCCAGCAGCCTGGGTAGTACTGAAGCTTTCTTT
>few|TRBV10-2|NA|TRBJ2-7
CASSDPDSYEQYF
TGCGCCAGCAGTGACCCCGATTCCTACGAGCAGTACTTC
>NA|TRBV27|TRBD1|TRBJ1-5
CASSLRDRYQPQHF
TGTGCCAGCAGTTTGAGGGACAGATATCAGCCCCAGCATTTT
>few|TRBV7-2|NA|TRBJ1-6
CASSFGRNSPLHF
TGTGCCAGCAGCTTCGGACGGAATTCACCCCTCCACTTT
>NA|TRBV7-9|NA|TRBJ2-2
CASSFLRGRAGELFF
TGTGCCAGCAGCTTCCTTAGGGGAAGGGCCGGGGAGCTGTTTTTT
>NA|TRBV6-5|TRBD1|TRBJ2-7
CASSPERGLSYEQYF
TGTGCCAGCAGCCCCGAGAGGGGGCTCTCCTACGAGCAGTACTTC
>once|TRBV4-2|TRBD2|TRBJ2-6
CASSHGKTEIGLAGLRSGANVLTF
TGTGCCAGCAGCCATGGGAAGACAGAGATTGGACTAGCGGGCCTACGCTCTGGGGCCAACGTCCTGACTTTC
>NA|TRBV4-1|NA|TRBJ2-3
CASSQGPRGSTDTQYF
TGCGCCAGCAGCCAAGGGCCCCGAGGGAGCACAGATACGCAGTATTTT
>NA|TRBV4-1|TRBD1|TRBJ2-7
CASSQEGTGAYEQYF
TGCGCCAGCAGCCAAGAGGGGACAGGGGCCTACGAGCAGTACTTC
>NA|TRBV6-6|TRBD2|TRBJ2-5
CASTSGSGETQYF
TGTGCAAGTACTAGCGGGAGTGGAGAGACCCAGTACTTC
>NA|TRBV10-1|NA|TRBJ2-1
CASSDVELSYNEQFF
TGCGCCAGCAGTGACGTTGAGCTCTCCTACAATGAGCAGTTCTTC
>once|TRBV2|NA|TRBJ2-5
CASIPTGGTQYF
TGTGCCAGCATCCCTACCGGGGGGACCCAGTACTTC
>NA|TRBV19|NA|TRBJ2-1
CATASGFGNEQFF
TGTGCAACGGCATCGGGCTTTGGCAATGAGCAGTTCTTC
>few|TRBV5-6|NA|TRBJ2-7
CATSGLGARSYEQYF
TGTGCCACCTCCGGCCTCGGGGCGAGGTCCTACGAGCAGTACTTC
>few|TRBV27|NA|TRBJ2-1
CASSLYPRDSIENEQFF
TGTGCCAGCAGTCTTTACCCGCGGGACTCCATAGAAAATGAGCAGTTCTTC
>NA|TRBV5-1|NA|TRBJ1-2
CASSLVPGVSYGYTF
TGCGCCAGCAGCTTGGTTCCAGGGGTGAGCTATGGCTACACCTTC
>NA|TRBV6-5|TRBD1|TRBJ2-7
CASSFGATGGYEQYF
TGTGCCAGCAGTTTCGGGGCCACAGGGGGCTACGAGCAGTACTTC
>few|TRBV7-9|NA|TRBJ2-7
CASSLPASSYEQYF
TGTGCCAGCAGCTTACCGGCGAGCTCCTACGAGCAGTACTTC
>NA|TRBV7-8|NA|TRBJ2-5
CASSSGTAETQYF
TGTGCCAGCAGCTCAGGGACGGCAGAGACCCAGTACTTC
>NA|TRBV7-9|TRBD1|TRBJ2-1
CASSLGQGAKNEQFF
TGTGCCAGCAGCTTAGGACAGGGGGCGAAGAATGAGCAGTTCTTC
>NA|TRBV5-6|NA|TRBJ2-7
CASSLQSSYEQYF
TGTGCCAGCAGCTTGCAGAGCTCCTACGAGCAGTACTTC
>NA|TRBV30|NA|TRBJ1-1
CAWSGAGYTEAFF
TGTGCCTGGAGTGGGGCAGGGTACACTGAAGCTTTCTTT
>NA|TRBV18|NA|TRBJ2-3
CASSRSGTTDTQYF
TGTGCCAGCTCACGCTCGGGGACCACAGATACGCAGTATTTT
>NA|TRBV27|NA|TRBJ2-7
CASSLSWGHGSVVYEQYF
TGTGCCAGCAGTTTAAGTTGGGGCCACGGGAGCGTGGTCTACGAGCAGTACTTC
>once|TRBV10-1|NA|TRBJ2-1
CASSQGAEQFF
TGCGCCAGCAGTCAGGGTGCTGAGCAGTTCTTC